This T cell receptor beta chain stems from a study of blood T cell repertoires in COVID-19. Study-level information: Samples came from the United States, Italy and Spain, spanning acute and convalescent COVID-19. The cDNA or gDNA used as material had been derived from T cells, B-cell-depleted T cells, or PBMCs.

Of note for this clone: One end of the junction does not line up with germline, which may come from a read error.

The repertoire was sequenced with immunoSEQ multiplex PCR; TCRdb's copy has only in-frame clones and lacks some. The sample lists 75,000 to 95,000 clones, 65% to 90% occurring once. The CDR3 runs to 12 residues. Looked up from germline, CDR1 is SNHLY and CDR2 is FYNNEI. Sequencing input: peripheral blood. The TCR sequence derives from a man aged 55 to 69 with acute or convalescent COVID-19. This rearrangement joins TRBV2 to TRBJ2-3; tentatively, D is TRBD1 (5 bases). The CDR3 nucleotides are TGTGCCAGCAGTCATGACAGCCCTACGACGAATTTT. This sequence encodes CASSHDSPTTNF.